This T cell receptor beta chain was recorded in a study of shared clonotypes between healthy human individuals (dated by TCRdb to about 2020). General notes on the study: Three men and a couple of women, aged 18 to 49 years, made up the cohort. To estimate repertoire size and how much clonotypes are shared between individuals, the study performed deep sequencing of blood TCR repertoires from a few healthy adults. Each donor's leukapheresis produced roughly between roughly 0.85 and 9.5 billion PBMCs. Per donor, three plates each were used for CD4 naive and CD4 memory, two for CD8 naive, and one for CD8 memory. Libraries were prepared and TCR repertoires were sequenced by different laboratories using diverse techniques, in order to increase sequencing depth and limit assay-specific biases. What the research found in general, with its limitations: When a handful of donors were compared, the shared fraction of clonotypes was about 5% for naive CD4, roughly 3.3% for naive CD8, roughly 2.5% for memory CD4, and 0.35% to 0.4% for memory CD8. Based on pairwise subsampling, the degree of clonotype sharing among donors was expected to be affected by sequencing depth. Naive subsets generally had larger estimated clonotype richness than memory subsets did. Compared with non-shared clonotypes, the clonotypes found in all four sorted-subset donors had higher generation probabilities. Rarefaction of sorted-subset datasets indicated incomplete sequencing despite the large sequencing depth. The small number of donors limited the genetic and exposure-history diversity represented. Only blood was sampled, and tissue TCR repertoires likely differ from those in blood.

The CDR3 holds 13 amino acids from the cysteine to the phenylalanine. Here the CDR3 DNA is all that survives: 39 bases in frame from base 1. The V and J ends are trimmed by 0 bases and 7 bases, leaving 8 bases between them. CDR1 and CDR2, looked up from the germline V gene, are SGHRS and YFSETQ. Using the deep immunoSEQ assay, multiplex PCR amplified TCR CDR3 regions from genomic DNA. Genomic DNA extracted from each cell subset was distributed evenly over all wells of several immunoSEQ 96-well plates, and each plate served as one replicate. Each replicate PCR for sorted subsets received about 200 ng genomic DNA, equal to roughly 30,000 T cell genomes. Purified libraries were quantified with a Qubit 3.0 fluorometer, sized on a Bioanalyzer 2100, and re-quantified with the KAPA Library Quantification kit. Every immunoSEQ 96-well plate was sequenced on a dedicated single-read 150-cycle Illumina NextSeq 550 flow cell. The source study handled its data this way. Because the immunoSEQ output included only junctional sequences and no quality scores, the filtering could not be the same as the filtering used for full-length reads. Sequences were annotated with PyIR, a Python wrapper for IgBLAST v1.9, and V/J genes and CDR3 were assigned using IMGT germline references. Reads were filtered out if the reads had weak V/J assignments (E-value above 1e-6), no CDR3, stop codons, out-of-frame junctions, or ambiguous translated residues. V3J clonotypes were defined as sequences sharing an identical inferred V gene, J gene, and CDR3 amino acid sequence. Percentage overlap between repertoires was calculated by dividing the number of shared unique clonotypes by the size of the smaller repertoire. Repertoire richness was assessed with RTK rarefaction, the Chao1 estimator, and Recon v2.1 estimates of unobserved clonotypes. For all TCRbeta clonotypes obtained by the gDNA method from a few donors, generation probabilities were computed with OLGA. Entries here come from immuneACCESS through TCRdb and include only in-frame sequences with V and J called. Some clones fail to appear in such tables; in the studies checked, an unresolved V gene covers under half of the shortfall, and the cause of the remainder is unknown. V, J and clone size are those of that table, while D and trimming were read from the DNA. Across this sample there are more than 600,000 clones, with under 95% seen only once. Roughly 24% of the sample is held by the ten biggest clonotypes.

CD8 naive samples were CD45RO-negative cells positively selected for CCR7, giving a CD45RA+CCR7+ population that excluded TemRA cells. Healthy HIV-negative adults with no recently reported acute infections or vaccinations were included as donors. Every donor was a Caucasian adult residing in Nashville, Tennessee, USA. After blood collection by leukapheresis, PBMCs were isolated using Ficoll-Histopaque density gradient centrifugation and then cryopreserved in the vapor phase of liquid nitrogen. Analytical flow cytometry was used to check the purity and quantity of each magnetically sorted T cell population. From each sorted fraction, genomic DNA was isolated and quantified by UV absorbance on a Nanodrop 2000c. A note on this clone: The antigen it binds to is not known. No much larger clone is present one base from it, and per-base qualities are unavailable.

The source of this sequence is a young man in good health. This chain joins TRBV5-1 to TRBJ1-5; a tentative D call is TRBD1 (6 bases match). The sequencing input was naive CD8+ T cells sorted from blood. Explained via the paper, the cell subset or site label denotes: CD45RA+CCR7+. The nucleotides are TGCGCCAGCAGCTTGGGACAGGACCAGCCCCAGCATTTT. The translation is CASSLGQDQPQHF.